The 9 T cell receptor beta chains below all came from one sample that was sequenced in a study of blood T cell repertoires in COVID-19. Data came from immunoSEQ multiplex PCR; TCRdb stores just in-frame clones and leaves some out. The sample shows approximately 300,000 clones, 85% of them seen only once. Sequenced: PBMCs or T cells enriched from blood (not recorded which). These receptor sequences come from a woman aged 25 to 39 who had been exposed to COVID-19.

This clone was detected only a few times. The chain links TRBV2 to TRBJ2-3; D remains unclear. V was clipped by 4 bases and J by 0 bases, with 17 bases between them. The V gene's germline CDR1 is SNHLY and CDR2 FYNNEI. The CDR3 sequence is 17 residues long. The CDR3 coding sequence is TGTGCCAGCAGTGGAGGAATGTTTCCTTTTAGCACAGATACGCAGTATTTT. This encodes CASSGGMFPFSTDTQYF.

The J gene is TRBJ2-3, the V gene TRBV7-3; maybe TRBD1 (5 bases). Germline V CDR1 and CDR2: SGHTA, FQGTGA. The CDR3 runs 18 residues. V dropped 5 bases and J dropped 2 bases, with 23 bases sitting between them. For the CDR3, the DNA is TGTGCCAGCAGCCCCAGGCCCGGCCAGGGCCTAACCACAGATACGCAGTATTTT. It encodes CASSPRPGQGLTTDTQYF.

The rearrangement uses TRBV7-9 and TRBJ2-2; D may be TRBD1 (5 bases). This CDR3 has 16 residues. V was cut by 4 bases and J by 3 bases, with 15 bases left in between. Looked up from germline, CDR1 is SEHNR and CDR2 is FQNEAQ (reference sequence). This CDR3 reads CASSSTLDRYTGELFF. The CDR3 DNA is TGTGCCAGCAGCTCTACCCTTGACAGATACACCGGGGAGCTGTTTTTT.

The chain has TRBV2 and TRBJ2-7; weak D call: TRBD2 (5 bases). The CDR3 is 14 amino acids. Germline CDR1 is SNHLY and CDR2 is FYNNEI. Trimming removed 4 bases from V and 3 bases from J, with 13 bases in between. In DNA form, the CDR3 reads TGTGCCAGCAGTGGAGGGAGAGTTCTCTACGAGCAGTACTTC. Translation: CASSGGRVLYEQYF.

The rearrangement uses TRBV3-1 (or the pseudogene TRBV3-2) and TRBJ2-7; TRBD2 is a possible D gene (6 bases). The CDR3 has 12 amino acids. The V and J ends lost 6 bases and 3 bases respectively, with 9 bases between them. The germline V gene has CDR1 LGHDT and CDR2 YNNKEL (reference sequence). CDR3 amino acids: CASSRGNYEQYF. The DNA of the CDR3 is TGTGCCAGCAGTCGGGGGAACTACGAGCAGTACTTC.

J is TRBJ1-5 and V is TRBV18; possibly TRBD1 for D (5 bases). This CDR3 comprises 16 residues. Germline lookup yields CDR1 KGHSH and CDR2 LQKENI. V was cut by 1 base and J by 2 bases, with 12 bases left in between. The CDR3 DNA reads TGTGCCAGCTCACCACGGGAGGGGATGGGCAATCAGCCCCAGCATTTT. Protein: CASSPREGMGNQPQHF.

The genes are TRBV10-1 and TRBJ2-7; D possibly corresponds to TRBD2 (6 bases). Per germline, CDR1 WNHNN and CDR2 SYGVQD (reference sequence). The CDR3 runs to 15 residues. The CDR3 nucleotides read TGCGTCCGCCATGGGTACAGGTGGAGGGAGTACGAGCAGTACTTC. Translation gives CVRHGYRWREYEQYF.

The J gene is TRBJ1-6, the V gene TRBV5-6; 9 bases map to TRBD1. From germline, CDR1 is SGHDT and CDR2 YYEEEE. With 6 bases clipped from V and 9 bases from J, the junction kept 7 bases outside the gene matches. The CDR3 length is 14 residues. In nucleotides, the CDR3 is TGTGCCAGCACCCAGGACAGGGGAGCTTCACCCCTCCACTTT. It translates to CASTQDRGASPLHF.

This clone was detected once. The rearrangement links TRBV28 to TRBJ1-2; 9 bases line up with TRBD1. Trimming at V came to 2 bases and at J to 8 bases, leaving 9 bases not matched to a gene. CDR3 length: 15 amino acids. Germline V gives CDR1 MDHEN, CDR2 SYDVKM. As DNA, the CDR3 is TGTGCCAGCAGTTTAGCGGGACAGGGAAGGCGCGGCTACACCTTC. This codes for CASSLAGQGRRGYTF.